The T cell receptor (beta chain) described here comes from a study of PD-L1 blockade in urothelial cancer. Study-wide background: Each blood sample yielded a median of about 140,000 T cells.

Time point reported: pretreatment peripheral blood. Profiling relied on immunoSEQ multiplex PCR, and the TCRdb table lists in-frame clones only, not all of them. The repertoire holds about 56,000 clones, with 85% to 90% as singletons. Sequencing was performed on PBMCs, taken around atezolizumab (anti-PD-L1) treatment. The origin of this receptor is a man aged 65-85 years with urothelial cancer.

This CDR3 is CASSEASQPQHF. The CDR3 DNA reads TGTGCCAGCAGTGAAGCGAGTCAGCCCCAGCATTTT. The chain has TRBV6-1 and TRBJ1-5, with no clear D. The V end was cut by 0 bases, the J end by 6 bases, with 3 bases between. CDR1 is MNHNS and CDR2 is SASEGT in the germline V gene. The CDR3 totals 12 residues.